The clone carrying this T cell receptor beta chain was recorded at least ten times. Its target is unknown. These data belong to a study of T cell repertoires in cytomegalovirus infection. Study-wide results and limits: The ex vivo response was dominated by HLA-C-restricted CMV-specific TCR beta clonotypes.

Trimming took 3 bases from V and 5 from J, leaving 10 bases between them. The CDR3 extends over 13 amino acids. The germline gives CDR1 SGHTA, CDR2 FQGNSA. TCRdb independently ran MiXCR on the reads; one entry per CDR3 protein. The data show some 920,000 distinct CDR3 sequences, with 30% to 40% seen just once and 10% to 15% held by the top ten. The sequence was obtained from a human donor in good health (CMV status not recorded). Some clones in this sample may be carry-over from other donors' samples. V is TRBV7-2 and J is TRBJ1-1; no definite D call. The sequencing used cultured CD8+ T cells from PBMCs, collected from culture after CMV antigen stimulation. The CDR3: CASSFVQETEAFF. Here the CDR3 DNA reads TGTGCCAGCAGCTTTGTTCAGGAGACTGAAGCTTTCTTT.